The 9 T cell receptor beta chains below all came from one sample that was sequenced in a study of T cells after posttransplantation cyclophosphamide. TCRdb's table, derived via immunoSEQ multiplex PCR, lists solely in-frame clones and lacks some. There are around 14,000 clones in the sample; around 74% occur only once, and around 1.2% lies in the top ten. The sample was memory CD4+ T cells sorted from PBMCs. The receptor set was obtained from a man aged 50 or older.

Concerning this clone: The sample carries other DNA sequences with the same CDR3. The CDR3 loop is CASSLGGQGVNEQFF. The CDR3 nucleotides read TGTGCCAGCAGCTTGGGTGGACAGGGAGTCAATGAGCAGTTCTTC. The chain joins TRBV5-4 to TRBJ2-1, with 8 bases fitting TRBD1. The CDR3 runs to 15 residues. CDR1 is SGHNT, CDR2 YYREEE, per germline (reference sequence). With 0 bases clipped from V and 6 bases from J, the junction kept 5 bases outside the gene matches.

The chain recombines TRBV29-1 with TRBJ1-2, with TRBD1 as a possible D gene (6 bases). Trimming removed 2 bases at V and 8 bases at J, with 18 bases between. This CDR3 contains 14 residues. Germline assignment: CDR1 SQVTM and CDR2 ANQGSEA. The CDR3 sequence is CSVEQGTTVWGYTF. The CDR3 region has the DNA TGCAGCGTTGAACAGGGGACTACCGTATGGGGCTACACCTTC.

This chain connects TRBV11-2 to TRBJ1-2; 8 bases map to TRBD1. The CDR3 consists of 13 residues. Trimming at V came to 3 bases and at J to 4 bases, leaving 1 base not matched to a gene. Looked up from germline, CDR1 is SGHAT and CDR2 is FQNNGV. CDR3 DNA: TGTGCCAGCAGCTTCGACAGGGGCTATGGCTACACCTTC. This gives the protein CASSFDRGYGYTF.

CDR3 residues: CAWSRRERETQYF. CDR3 sequence (DNA): TGTGCCTGGAGTCGGCGGGAGAGGGAGACCCAGTACTTC. The chain joins TRBV30 to TRBJ2-5; TRBD2 matches at 7 bases. With 2 bases clipped from V and 5 bases from J, the junction kept 5 bases outside the gene matches. The V gene's germline CDR1 is GTSNPN and CDR2 SVGIG (reference sequence). CDR3 size: 13 residues.

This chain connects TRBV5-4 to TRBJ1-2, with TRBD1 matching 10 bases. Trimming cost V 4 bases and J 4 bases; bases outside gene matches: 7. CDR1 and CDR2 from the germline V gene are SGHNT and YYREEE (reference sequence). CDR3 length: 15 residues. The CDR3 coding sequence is TGTGCCAGCAGCGCGGACAGGGGGTCGTTCTATGGCTACACCTTC. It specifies CASSADRGSFYGYTF.

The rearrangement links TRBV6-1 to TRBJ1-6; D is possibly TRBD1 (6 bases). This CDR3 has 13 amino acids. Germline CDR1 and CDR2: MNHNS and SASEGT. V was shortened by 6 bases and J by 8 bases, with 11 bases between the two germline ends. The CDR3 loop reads CASRETGDSPLHF. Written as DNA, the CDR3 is TGTGCCAGCAGAGAGACAGGAGATTCACCCCTCCACTTT.

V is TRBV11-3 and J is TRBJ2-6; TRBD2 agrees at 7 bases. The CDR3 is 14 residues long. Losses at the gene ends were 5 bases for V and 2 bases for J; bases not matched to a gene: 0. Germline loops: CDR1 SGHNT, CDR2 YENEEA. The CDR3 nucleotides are TGTGCCAGCAGCCGGGAGGCTGGGGCCAACGTCCTGACTTTC. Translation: CASSREAGANVLTF.

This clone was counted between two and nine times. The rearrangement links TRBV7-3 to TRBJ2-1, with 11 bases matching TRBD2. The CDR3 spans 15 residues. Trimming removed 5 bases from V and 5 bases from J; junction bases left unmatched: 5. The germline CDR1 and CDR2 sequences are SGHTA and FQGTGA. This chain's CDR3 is CASSLQTSGNNEQFF. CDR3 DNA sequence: TGTGCCAGCAGCCTCCAGACTAGCGGGAACAATGAGCAGTTCTTC.

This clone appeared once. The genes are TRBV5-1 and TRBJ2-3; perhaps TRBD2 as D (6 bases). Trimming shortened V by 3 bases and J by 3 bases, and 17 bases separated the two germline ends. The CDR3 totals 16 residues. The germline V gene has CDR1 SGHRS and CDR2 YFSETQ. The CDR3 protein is CASSSTPDYPTDTQYF. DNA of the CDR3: TGCGCCAGCAGCTCAACTCCGGACTATCCAACAGATACGCAGTATTTT.